The T cell receptor (beta chain) under discussion was sequenced for a study of brain metastases from non-small cell lung cancer. Findings and caveats of the study: TCR repertoires overlapped largely between brain metastases and matched primaries. In about 60% of brain metastases, T-cell clones were expanded compared with matched primary tumors.

As to this clone: Its matching antigen is unknown.

V was clipped by 3 bases and J by 0 bases, with 15 bases between them. Looked up from germline, CDR1 is GTSNPN and CDR2 is SVGIG (reference sequence). This CDR3 region has 16 residues. Profiled with immunoSEQ multiplex PCR; TCRdb holds only in-frame clones, not every one. The sample lists over a thousand clones, 86% occurring once. The genes are TRBV30 and TRBJ1-5; no definite D call. This TCR came from a donor aged 40 or older with non-small cell lung cancer. The sample was primary lung tumor tissue. The CDR3 reads CAWSPPGVYSNQPQHF. Here the CDR3 DNA reads TGTGCCTGGAGCCCTCCCGGGGTATATAGCAATCAGCCCCAGCATTTT.